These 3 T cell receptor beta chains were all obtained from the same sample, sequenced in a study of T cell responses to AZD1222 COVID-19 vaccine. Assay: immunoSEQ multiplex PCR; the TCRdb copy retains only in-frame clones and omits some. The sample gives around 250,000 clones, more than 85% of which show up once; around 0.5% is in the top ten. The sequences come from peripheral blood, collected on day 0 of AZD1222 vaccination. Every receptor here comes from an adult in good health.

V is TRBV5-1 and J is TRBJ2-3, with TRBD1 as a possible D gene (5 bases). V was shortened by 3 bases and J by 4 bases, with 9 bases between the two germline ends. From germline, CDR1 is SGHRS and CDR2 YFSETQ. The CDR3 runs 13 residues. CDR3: CASSWGYADTQYF. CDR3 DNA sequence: TGCGCCAGCAGCTGGGGCTATGCAGATACGCAGTATTTT.

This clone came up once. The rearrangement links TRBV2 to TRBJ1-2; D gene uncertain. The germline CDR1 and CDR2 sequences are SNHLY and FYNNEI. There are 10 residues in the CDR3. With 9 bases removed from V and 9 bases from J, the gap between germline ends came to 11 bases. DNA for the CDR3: TGTGCCAGATCCCTCTTTAGCTACACCTTC. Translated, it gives CARSLFSYTF.

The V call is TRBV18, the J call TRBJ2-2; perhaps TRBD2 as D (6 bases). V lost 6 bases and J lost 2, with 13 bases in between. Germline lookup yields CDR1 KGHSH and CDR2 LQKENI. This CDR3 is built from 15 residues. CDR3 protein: CASSRGTFNTGELFF. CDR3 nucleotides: TGTGCCAGCTCGCGGGGTACATTCAACACCGGGGAGCTGTTTTTT.